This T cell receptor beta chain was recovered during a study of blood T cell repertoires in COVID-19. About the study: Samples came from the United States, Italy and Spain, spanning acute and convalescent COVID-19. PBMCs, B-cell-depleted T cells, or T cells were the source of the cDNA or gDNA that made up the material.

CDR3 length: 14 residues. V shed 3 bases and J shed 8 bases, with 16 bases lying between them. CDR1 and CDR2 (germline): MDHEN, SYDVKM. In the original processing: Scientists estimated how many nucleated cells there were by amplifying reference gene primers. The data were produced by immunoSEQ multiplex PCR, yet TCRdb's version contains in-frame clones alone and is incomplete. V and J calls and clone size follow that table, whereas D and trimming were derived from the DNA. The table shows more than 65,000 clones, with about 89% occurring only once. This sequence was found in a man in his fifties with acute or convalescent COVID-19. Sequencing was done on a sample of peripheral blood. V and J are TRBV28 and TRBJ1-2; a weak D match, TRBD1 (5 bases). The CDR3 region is CASSFSQPGRGYTF. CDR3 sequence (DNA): TGTGCCAGCAGTTTCAGCCAGCCAGGGCGGGGCTACACCTTC.